The 20 T cell receptor beta chains below were found in one sample sequenced in a study of blood T cell repertoires in COVID-19. Sequenced by immunoSEQ multiplex PCR; TCRdb stores in-frame clones only, minus some. The sample comprises over 250,000 clones, 88% of which are singletons, and 4% rests with the top ten. Sequenced material: peripheral blood. All receptors come from a man between 60 and 75 years old who had recovered from COVID-19.

V and J are TRBV24-1 and TRBJ2-3; 7 bases are shared with TRBD2. Unmatched junction bases numbered 8, after V lost 3 bases and J lost 3 bases. This CDR3 spans 16 amino acids. The germline gives CDR1 KGHDR, CDR2 SFDVKD. The CDR3 nucleotides are TGTGCCACCAGTGATCGAAGCCACGGGGGGACAGATACGCAGTATTTT. Its translation: CATSDRSHGGTDTQYF.

The V gene is TRBV5-4, the J gene TRBJ2-1; 7 nucleotides match TRBD2. Germline V lookup: CDR1 SGHNT, CDR2 YYREEE (reference sequence). The CDR3 loop spans 17 amino acids. V was pared by 0 bases and J by 6 bases, with 12 bases of the junction left unmatched. The CDR3 DNA is TGTGCCAGCAGCTTGGAATATGCGGGGGTACTGGGCAATGAGCAGTTCTTC. This translates into CASSLEYAGVLGNEQFF.

The rearrangement joins TRBV29-1 to TRBJ2-5; tentatively, D is TRBD2 (6 bases). V lost 7 bases, J lost 2 bases, and 14 bases lay in between. The CDR3 length is 13 residues. Per the germline V gene, CDR1 is SQVTM and CDR2 is ANQGSEA. The CDR3, as DNA: TGCAGCGCCCCCGGAGGGCCTCAAGAGACCCAGTACTTC. Protein product: CSAPGGPQETQYF.

Here the CDR3 reads CASSQASRGEKLFF. In DNA form, the CDR3 reads TGCGCCAGCAGCCAAGCGTCAAGGGGGGAAAAACTGTTTTTT. The chain is built from TRBV4-1 and TRBJ1-4; D perhaps matches TRBD1 (6 bases). Germline V CDR1 and CDR2: MGHRA, YSYEKL. Trimming left V 1 base short and J 8 bases short, with 11 bases between. The CDR3 has 14 amino acids.

A few counts support this clone. V is TRBV9 and J is TRBJ1-3; possible D gene TRBD1, 5 bases. This CDR3 contains 14 residues. CDR1 SGDLS and CDR2 YYNGEE come from the germline V gene. With 4 bases removed from V and 4 bases from J, the gap between germline ends came to 12 bases. The CDR3 DNA reads as TGTGCCAGCAGCCCTCTGGACATGGGAAACACCATATATTTT. It yields the protein CASSPLDMGNTIYF.

This sequence joins TRBV19 and TRBJ2-7, with TRBD1 matching 8 bases. V trimming: 7 bases; J trimming: 3 bases; junction bases outside the gene matches: 14. CDR1 and CDR2 from the germline V gene are LNHDA and SQIVND (reference sequence). This CDR3 comprises 16 residues. This CDR3 is CASTNQGAAGHYEQYF. The CDR3 DNA follows: TGTGCCAGTACTAATCAGGGGGCTGCGGGGCACTACGAGCAGTACTTC.

V and J are TRBV27 and TRBJ2-1; D perhaps matches TRBD2 (7 bases). From germline, CDR1 is MNHEY and CDR2 SMNVEV (reference sequence). The CDR3 contains 16 residues. V gave up 2 bases and J gave up 3 bases, with 14 bases separating them. The CDR3 sequence: CASSLGGGRLYNEQFF. As DNA, the CDR3 is TGTGCCAGCAGTTTAGGGGGGGGCCGCCTCTACAATGAGCAGTTCTTC.

The rearrangement uses TRBV19 and TRBJ1-5; tentatively, D is TRBD1 (6 bases). The CDR3 runs 18 residues. The V gene's germline CDR1 is LNHDA and CDR2 SQIVND (reference sequence). The germline V and J ends were trimmed by 6 bases and 2 bases, with 23 bases remaining between them. The CDR3 nucleotides are TGTGCCAGTAGCGGGGAGCAACAGGGTAAAGGCGGCAATCAGCCCCAGCATTTT. Its protein is CASSGEQQGKGGNQPQHF.

The rearrangement joins TRBV5-4 to TRBJ2-2; possibly TRBD1 for D (6 bases). Germline V gene lookup returns CDR1 SGHNT and CDR2 YYREEE (reference sequence). This CDR3 comprises 16 residues. The V and J ends lost 4 bases and 8 bases respectively, with 21 bases between them. The CDR3 bases are TGTGCCAGCAGCAGTATACCCGGGACATCCGCAGGGGAGCTGTTTTTT. Encoded protein: CASSSIPGTSAGELFF.

This chain links TRBV13 with TRBJ2-3, with 13 bases aligning to TRBD2. The CDR3 consists of 21 residues. CDR1 and CDR2 (germline): PRHDT, FYEKMQ (reference sequence). The junction had 17 bases not matched to a gene; V was cut back by 5 bases and J by 0 bases. The CDR3 coding sequence is TGTGCCAGCAGCGGCGAACCGGGACTAGCGGGGTCCACTTTGAGCACAGATACGCAGTATTTT. Protein sequence: CASSGEPGLAGSTLSTDTQYF.

The chain combines TRBV5-1 with TRBJ2-7; TRBD1 matches 11 bases. The V and J ends lost 4 bases and 2 bases, in that order; junction bases with no gene match: 2. CDR3 length: 14 amino acids. Germline CDR1 is SGHRS and CDR2 is YFSETQ. CDR3 in amino acids: CASSGTGGTYEQYF. CDR3 coding DNA: TGCGCCAGCAGCGGGACAGGGGGAACCTACGAGCAGTACTTC.

The genes are TRBV10-3 and TRBJ2-3; 7 bases are shared with TRBD1. V gave up 7 bases and J gave up 6 bases; unmatched junction bases: 7. The germline gives CDR1 ENHRY, CDR2 SYGVKD. The CDR3 runs to 13 residues. The CDR3 region is CAITGTAMDTQYF. In DNA form, the CDR3 reads TGTGCCATCACCGGGACAGCGATGGATACGCAGTATTTT.

V gene TRBV28 combines with J gene TRBJ2-7; D uncertain. Trimming stripped 5 bases from V and 0 bases from J, with 5 bases between. The CDR3 totals 12 residues. Germline CDR1 MDHEN, CDR2 SYDVKM. CDR3 sequence reads: CASSQNSYEQYF. CDR3 in DNA: TGTGCCAGCAGTCAGAACTCCTACGAGCAGTACTTC.

The CDR3 DNA sequence: TGTGCCAGCATTAGGAGATCCACCGGGGAGCTGTTTTTT. Its translation: CASIRRSTGELFF. The chain combines TRBV27 with TRBJ2-2, with D unclear. Germline values: CDR1 MNHEY, CDR2 SMNVEV (reference sequence). The CDR3 consists of 13 residues. The V gene lost 7 bases and the J gene lost 4 bases, with 10 bases spanning the gap.

This CDR3 is CATSRVRGSQPQHF. The CDR3 DNA reads as TGTGCCACCAGCAGAGTACGGGGGTCTCAGCCCCAGCATTTT. The chain links TRBV15 to TRBJ1-5, with a weak D call TRBD1 (5 bases). Trimming cost V 1 base and J 6 bases, with 10 bases left between them. CDR1 and CDR2 from the germline V gene are LNHNV and YYDKDF (reference sequence). CDR3 length: 14 amino acids. Full variable domain (missing parts from reference TRBV15 and TRBJ1-5): DAMVIQNPRYQVTQFGKPVTLSCSQTLNHNVMYWYQQKSSQAPKLLFHYYDKDFNNEADTPDNFQSRRPNTSFCFLDIRSPGLGDTAMYLCATSRVRGSQPQHFGDGTRLSIL.

V is TRBV3-1 (or the pseudogene TRBV3-2) and J is TRBJ2-7; a possible D gene is TRBD1 (7 bases). The germline V gene has CDR1 LGHDT and CDR2 YNNKEL (reference sequence). The ends were cut back, 8 bases at V and 6 bases at J, with 14 bases in the middle. This CDR3 has 12 amino acids. The CDR3 bases are TGTGCCAGCTCCTACAGGGGAGGCGAGCAGTACTTC. It specifies CASSYRGGEQYF.

V is TRBV7-2 and J is TRBJ2-5; TRBD2 matches at 11 bases. J lost 2 bases, V lost 0 bases, and 2 bases had no gene match. This CDR3 spans 16 amino acids. Germline CDR1 and CDR2: SGHTA and FQGNSA. CDR3 sequence (DNA): TGTGCCAGCAGCTTAGCGGTAGCGGGGGGGCAAGAGACCCAGTACTTC. Protein: CASSLAVAGGQETQYF.

As regards this clone: The sample holds other DNA sequences that translate to the same CDR3. The chain combines TRBV5-1 with TRBJ2-3; 13 bases are shared with TRBD2. CDR1 is SGHRS, CDR2 YFSETQ, per germline. This CDR3 region has 17 residues. Trimming at V came to 4 bases and at J to 0 bases, leaving 5 bases not matched to a gene. CDR3 amino acids: CASSGTSGGASTDTQYF. The DNA for the CDR3 is TGCGCCAGCAGCGGAACTAGCGGGGGGGCTAGCACAGATACGCAGTATTTT.

The V gene is TRBV10-3, the J gene TRBJ2-7; no reliable D call. Germline loops: CDR1 ENHRY, CDR2 SYGVKD. CDR3 length equals 12 residues. V lost 5 bases to trimming and J lost 5 bases, with 10 bases between them. The CDR3 sequence: CAISPGSHEQYF. The CDR3 DNA follows: TGTGCCATCAGTCCCGGGTCCCACGAGCAGTACTTC.

This chain joins TRBV6-6 and TRBJ1-3; TRBD1 aligns across 7 bases. Trimming removed 5 bases from V and 3 bases from J; junction bases left unmatched: 10. The CDR3 is 16 amino acids. Germline loops: CDR1 MNHNY, CDR2 SVGAGI (reference sequence). CDR3 bases: TGTGCCAGCAGTCGACAGGGAACCCCACTTGGAAACACCATATATTTT. It is translated as CASSRQGTPLGNTIYF.